This T cell receptor beta chain was observed in a study of cytomegalovirus exposure and HLA in healthy donors. General study findings and limits: It has been reported that TCR beta sequences accurately predicted the HLA-A and HLA-B alleles of most subjects. Cytomegalovirus-associated TCR beta chains were listed, numbering some 180.

Primers: 60 Vbeta forward and 13 Jbeta reverse. Measured with immunoSEQ multiplex PCR; TCRdb has only the in-frame clones, and not every one. The table includes some 190,000 clones, more than 70% detected once. On this clone itself: What it binds is unknown.

Looked up from germline, CDR1 is SGHDT and CDR2 is YYEEEE. This CDR3 spans 16 amino acids. V was clipped by 4 bases and J by 2 bases, with 16 bases between them. Specimen: PBMCs. V gene TRBV5-6 combines with J gene TRBJ1-5, with D tentatively TRBD1 (6 bases). The receptor was derived from a girl aged 10-17 years in good health and CMV-seropositive. The CDR3 coding sequence is TGTGCCAGCAGCGTACTAGGGGGTGAAGGCAATCAGCCCCAGCATTTT. Encoded protein: CASSVLGGEGNQPQHF.